The 2 T cell receptor beta chains presented below share a single source sample, sequenced in a study of vaccination and CD4 T cells after COVID-19 (dated by TCRdb to 2022 to 2024). The sample's treatment or condition, from its label and the paper: 10-day PBMC culture with coronavirus spike peptide pools or control peptides (ViraFEST assay). Their antigens are not known. Libraries were prepared through PCR. Sequencing took place on an Illumina iSeq 100. At the Johns Hopkins FTIC core, DNA from the cultured CD4+ T cells underwent TCR sequencing with the Oncomine TCR Beta short-read assay. The public reads were reprocessed in TCRdb via fastp at Q25 and MiXCR, keeping in-frame beta chains. Every CDR3 protein is listed once, alongside the most common genes and DNA of its rows. Within this sample are approximately 16,000 distinct CDR3 sequences, with about two fifths of them counted one time only. The top ten clones comprise less than 9.5% of the sample.

Material: CD4+ T cells from blood, cultured in vitro, obtained after SARS-CoV-2 vaccination. The receptors originated from a human donor who had recovered from COVID-19.

In its sample, this clonotype was seen once. This chain connects TRBV6-1 to TRBJ2-4, with D unresolved. Between the trimmed V and J ends, which lost 3 bases and 8 bases, there was a span of 5 bases. Per germline, CDR1 MNHNS and CDR2 SASEGT. The CDR3 is 11 residues long. CDR3 sequence: CASSDLDIQYF. Written as DNA, the CDR3 is TGTGCCAGCAGTGACCTGGACATTCAGTACTTC.

The chain joins TRBV6-2 or TRBV6-3 to TRBJ2-5, with 14 bases lining up with TRBD2. Germline V gives CDR1 MNHEY, CDR2 SVGEGT. V shed 0 bases, J shed 5 bases, and the junction held 5 bases outside the gene matches. This CDR3 has 17 residues. The CDR3 nucleotides read TGTGCCAGCAGTTACTCTTACGGACTAGCGGGAGGTGAGACCCAGTACTTC. Amino acid sequence: CASSYSYGLAGGETQYF.